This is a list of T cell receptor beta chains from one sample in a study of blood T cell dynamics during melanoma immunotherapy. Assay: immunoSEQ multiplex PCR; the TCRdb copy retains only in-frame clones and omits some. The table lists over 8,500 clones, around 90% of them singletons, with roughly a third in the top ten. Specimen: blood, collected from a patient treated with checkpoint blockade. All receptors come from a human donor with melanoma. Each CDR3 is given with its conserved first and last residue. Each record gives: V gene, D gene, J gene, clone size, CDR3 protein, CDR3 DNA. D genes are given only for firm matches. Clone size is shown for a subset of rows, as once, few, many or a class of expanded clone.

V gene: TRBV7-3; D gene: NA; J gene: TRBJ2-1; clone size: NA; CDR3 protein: CASSPAASPYNEQFF; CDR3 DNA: TGTGCCAGCAGCCCTGCGGCTAGTCCTTACAATGAGCAGTTCTTC
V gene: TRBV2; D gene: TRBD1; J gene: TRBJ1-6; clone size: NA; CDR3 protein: CASSEGTGGGSPLHF; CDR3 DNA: TGTGCCAGCAGTGAGGGGACAGGGGGGGGCTCACCCCTCCACTTT
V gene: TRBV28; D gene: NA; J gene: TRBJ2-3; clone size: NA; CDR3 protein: CASSPGGLLSTDTQYF; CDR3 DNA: TGTGCCAGCAGCCCCGGTGGACTACTGAGCACAGATACGCAGTATTTT
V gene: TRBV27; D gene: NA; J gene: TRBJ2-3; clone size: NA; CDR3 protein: CASQGGLLTSTDTQYF; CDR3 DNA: TGTGCCAGCCAAGGGGGACTCTTGACCAGCACAGATACGCAGTATTTT
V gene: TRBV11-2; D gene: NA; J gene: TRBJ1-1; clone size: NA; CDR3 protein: CASSLARGRRNTEAFF; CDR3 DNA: TGTGCCAGCAGCTTAGCCCGGGGACGGAGGAACACTGAAGCTTTCTTT
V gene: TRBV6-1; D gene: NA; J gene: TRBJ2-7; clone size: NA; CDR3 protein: CASSGVVRIPYF; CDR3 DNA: TGTGCCAGCAGTGGCGTGGTCAGAATCCCGTACTTC
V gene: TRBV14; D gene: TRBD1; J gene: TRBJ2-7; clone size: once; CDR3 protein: CASSHPGQRLREQYF; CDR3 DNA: TGTGCCAGCAGCCACCCGGGACAGCGACTACGCGAGCAGTACTTC
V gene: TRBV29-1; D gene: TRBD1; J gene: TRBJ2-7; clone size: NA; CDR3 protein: CSVGGDRGNGKQYF; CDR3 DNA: TGCAGCGTGGGGGGGGACAGGGGCAATGGAAAGCAGTACTTC
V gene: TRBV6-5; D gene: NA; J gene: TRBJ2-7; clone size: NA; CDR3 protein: CASSYGAGPIYEQYF; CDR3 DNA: TGTGCCAGCAGTTACGGGGCAGGCCCGATTTACGAGCAGTACTTC
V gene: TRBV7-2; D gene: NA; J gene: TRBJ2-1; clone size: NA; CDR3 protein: CASAPQGLDEQFF; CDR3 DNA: TGTGCCAGCGCCCCGCAGGGGTTGGATGAGCAGTTCTTC
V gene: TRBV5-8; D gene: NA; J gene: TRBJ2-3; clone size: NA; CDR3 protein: CASSLREDTQYF; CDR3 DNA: TGTGCCAGCAGCCTCCGGGAAGATACGCAGTATTTT
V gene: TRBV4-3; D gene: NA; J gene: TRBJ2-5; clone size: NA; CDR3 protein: CASSLGLVGRQETQYF; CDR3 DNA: TGCGCCAGCAGCTTGGGGTTAGTGGGTAGGCAAGAGACCCAGTACTTC
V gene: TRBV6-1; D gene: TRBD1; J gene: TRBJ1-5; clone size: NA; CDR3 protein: CASSDRGQGHQPQHF; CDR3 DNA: TGTGCCAGCAGTGATCGGGGACAGGGTCATCAGCCCCAGCATTTT
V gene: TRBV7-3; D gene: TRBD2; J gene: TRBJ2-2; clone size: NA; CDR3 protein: CASSAGVVGGELFF; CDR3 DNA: TGTGCCAGCAGCGCGGGAGTGGTGGGCGGGGAGCTGTTTTTT
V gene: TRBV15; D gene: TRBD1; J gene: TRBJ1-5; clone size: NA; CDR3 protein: CATSRGDRLPFRGNQPQHF; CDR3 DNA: TGTGCCACCAGCAGAGGGGACAGACTCCCCTTTAGGGGCAATCAGCCCCAGCATTTT
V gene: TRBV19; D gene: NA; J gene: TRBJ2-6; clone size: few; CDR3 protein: CASSMGGANVLTF; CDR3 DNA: TGTGCCAGTAGTATGGGTGGGGCCAACGTCCTGACTTTC
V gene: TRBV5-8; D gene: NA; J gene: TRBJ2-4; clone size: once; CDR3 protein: CASSLAGLNIQYF; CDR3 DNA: TGTGCCAGCAGCTTGGCGGGCCTAAACATTCAGTACTTC
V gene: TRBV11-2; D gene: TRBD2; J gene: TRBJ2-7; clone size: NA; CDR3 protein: CASSPGLAEALGEQYF; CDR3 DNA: TGTGCCAGCAGCCCCGGACTAGCGGAGGCCCTCGGGGAGCAGTACTTC
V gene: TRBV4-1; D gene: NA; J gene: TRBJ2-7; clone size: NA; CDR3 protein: CASSQDPASYEQYF; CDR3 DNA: TGCGCCAGCAGCCAAGATCCGGCCTCCTACGAGCAGTACTTC
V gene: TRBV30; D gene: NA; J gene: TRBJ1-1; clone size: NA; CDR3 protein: CAWRRSPNTEAFF; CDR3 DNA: TGTGCCTGGAGGAGGAGCCCCAACACTGAAGCTTTCTTT
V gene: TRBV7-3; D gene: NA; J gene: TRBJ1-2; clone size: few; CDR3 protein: CASSLTGTPNGYTF; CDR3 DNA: TGTGCCAGCAGCTTGACCGGGACACCGAACGGCTACACCTTC
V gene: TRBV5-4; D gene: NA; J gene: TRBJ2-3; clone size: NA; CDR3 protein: CASSLGLASTDTQYF; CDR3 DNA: TGTGCCAGCAGCTTGGGTCTAGCAAGCACAGATACGCAGTATTTT
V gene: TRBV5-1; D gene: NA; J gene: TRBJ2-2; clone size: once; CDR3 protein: CASSRTGSAGELFF; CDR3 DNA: TGCGCCAGCAGCCGTACGGGGTCTGCCGGGGAGCTGTTTTTT
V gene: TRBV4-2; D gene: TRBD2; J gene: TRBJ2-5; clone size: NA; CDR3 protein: CASSQEDTSASGAQYF; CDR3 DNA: TGTGCCAGCAGCCAGGAAGATACTAGCGCCAGTGGGGCCCAGTACTTC
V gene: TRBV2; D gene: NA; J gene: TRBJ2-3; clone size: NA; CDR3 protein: CASSVGPPHTDTQYF; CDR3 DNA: TGTGCCAGCAGTGTGGGCCCCCCACACACAGATACGCAGTATTTT
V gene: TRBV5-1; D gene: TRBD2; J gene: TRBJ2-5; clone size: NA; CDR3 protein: CASSPGAGGRETQYF; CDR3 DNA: TGCGCCAGCAGCCCAGGGGCGGGAGGAAGAGAGACCCAGTACTTC
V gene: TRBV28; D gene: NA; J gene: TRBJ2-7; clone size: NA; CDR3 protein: CASSTRQEMGAYEQYF; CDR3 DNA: TGTGCCAGCAGTACCCGACAGGAGATGGGGGCCTACGAGCAGTACTTC
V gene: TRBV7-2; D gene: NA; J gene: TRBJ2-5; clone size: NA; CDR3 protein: CASSRGARGETQYF; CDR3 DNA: TGTGCCAGCAGCCGCGGGGCCCGGGGGGAGACCCAGTACTTC
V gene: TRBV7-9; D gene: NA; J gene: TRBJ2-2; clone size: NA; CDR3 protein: CASSPPGGGSTGELFF; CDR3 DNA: TGTGCCAGCAGCCCCCCCGGGGGCGGGAGTACCGGGGAGCTGTTTTTT
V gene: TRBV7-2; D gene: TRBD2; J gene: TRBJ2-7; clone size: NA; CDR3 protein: CASSPSSGRGFREQYF; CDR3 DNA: TGTGCCAGCAGCCCCTCTAGCGGGAGAGGTTTTAGGGAGCAGTACTTC
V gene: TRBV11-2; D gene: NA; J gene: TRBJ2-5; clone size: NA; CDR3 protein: CASSPGTQETQYF; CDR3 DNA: TGTGCCAGCAGCCCCGGGACCCAAGAGACCCAGTACTTC
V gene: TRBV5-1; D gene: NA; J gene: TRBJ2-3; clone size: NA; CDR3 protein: CASRPPGAPTDTQYF; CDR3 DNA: TGCGCCAGCAGGCCCCCCGGGGCGCCCACAGATACGCAGTATTTT
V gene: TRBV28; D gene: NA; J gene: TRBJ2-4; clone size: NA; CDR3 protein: CASAEAGSKNIQYF; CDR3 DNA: TGTGCCAGCGCCGAGGCGGGTTCCAAAAACATTCAGTACTTC
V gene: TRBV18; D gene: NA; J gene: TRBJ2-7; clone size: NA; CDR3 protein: CASSPLAPGTGQREQYF; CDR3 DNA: TGTGCCAGCTCACCATTAGCCCCCGGGACGGGCCAGCGGGAGCAGTACTTC
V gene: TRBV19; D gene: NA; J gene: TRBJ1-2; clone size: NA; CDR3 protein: CASSTGSGFVGYTF; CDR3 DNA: TGTGCCAGTAGTACGGGGTCGGGTTTCGTCGGCTACACCTTC
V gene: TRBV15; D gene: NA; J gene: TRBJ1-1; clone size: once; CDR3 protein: CATSRDRLGTEAFF; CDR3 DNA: TGTGCCACCAGCAGAGACAGGCTGGGGACTGAAGCTTTCTTT
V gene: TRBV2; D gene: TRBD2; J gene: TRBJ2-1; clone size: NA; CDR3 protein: CASRGLAGVSDVEQFF; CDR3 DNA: TGTGCCAGCAGGGGACTAGCGGGAGTCTCGGATGTTGAGCAGTTCTTC
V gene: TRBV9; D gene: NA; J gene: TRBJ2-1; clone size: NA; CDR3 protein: CASTKVGAYNEQFF; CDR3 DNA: TGTGCCAGCACCAAAGTGGGGGCGTACAATGAGCAGTTCTTC
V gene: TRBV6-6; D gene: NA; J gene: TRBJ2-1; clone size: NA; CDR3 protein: CASSPMSSYNEQFF; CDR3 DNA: TGTGCCAGCAGTCCCATGAGCTCCTACAATGAGCAGTTCTTC
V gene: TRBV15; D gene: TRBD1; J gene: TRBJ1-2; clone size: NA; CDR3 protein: CATSPPGGGGRGYTF; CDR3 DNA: TGTGCCACCAGCCCTCCTGGGGGAGGGGGCCGTGGCTACACCTTC
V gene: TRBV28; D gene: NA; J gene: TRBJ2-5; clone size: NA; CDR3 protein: CASEGWGARETQYF; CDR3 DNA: TGTGCCAGCGAGGGTTGGGGGGCGCGGGAGACCCAGTACTTC
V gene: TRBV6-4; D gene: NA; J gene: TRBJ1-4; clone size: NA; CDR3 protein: CASSQTSLGKLFF; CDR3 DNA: TGTGCCAGCAGCCAGACCTCCCTGGGAAAACTGTTTTTT
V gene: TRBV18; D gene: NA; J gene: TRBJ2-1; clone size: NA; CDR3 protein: CASSGTRIYNEQFF; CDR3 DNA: TGTGCCAGCTCCGGGACTCGGATTTACAATGAGCAGTTCTTC
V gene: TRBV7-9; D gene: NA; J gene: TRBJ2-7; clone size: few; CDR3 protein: CASSAWDQSYEQYF; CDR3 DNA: TGTGCCAGCAGCGCTTGGGACCAGAGCTACGAGCAGTACTTC
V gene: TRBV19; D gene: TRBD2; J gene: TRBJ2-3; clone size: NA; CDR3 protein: CASSLRRTGTSGAPTDTQYF; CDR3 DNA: TGTGCCAGTAGTCTCCGGAGAACCGGGACTAGCGGGGCCCCGACAGATACGCAGTATTTT
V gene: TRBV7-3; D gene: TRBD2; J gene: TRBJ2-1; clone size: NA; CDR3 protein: CASSTRTSGLDEQFF; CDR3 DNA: TGTGCCAGCAGCACTAGGACTAGCGGTTTAGATGAGCAGTTCTTC
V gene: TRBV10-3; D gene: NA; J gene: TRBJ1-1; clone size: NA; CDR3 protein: CAISEDRAGEAFF; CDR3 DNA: TGTGCCATCAGTGAGGACCGGGCGGGTGAAGCTTTCTTT
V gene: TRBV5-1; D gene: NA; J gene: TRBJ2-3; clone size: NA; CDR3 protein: CASSFRSPRDTQYF; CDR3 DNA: TGCGCCAGCAGCTTCCGGTCGCCGAGGGATACGCAGTATTTT
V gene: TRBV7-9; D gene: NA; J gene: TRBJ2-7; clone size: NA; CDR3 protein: CASSPRGGVWYEQYF; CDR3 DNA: TGTGCCAGCAGCCCCAGGGGGGGAGTCTGGTACGAGCAGTACTTC
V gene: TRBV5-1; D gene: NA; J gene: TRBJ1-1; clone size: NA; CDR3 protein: CASSLREGNTEAFF; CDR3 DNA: TGCGCCAGCAGCCTTCGGGAGGGAAACACTGAAGCTTTCTTT
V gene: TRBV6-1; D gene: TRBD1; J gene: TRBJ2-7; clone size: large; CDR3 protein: CASNRDRGRYEQYF; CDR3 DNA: TGTGCCAGCAACCGGGACAGGGGGAGGTACGAGCAGTACTTC
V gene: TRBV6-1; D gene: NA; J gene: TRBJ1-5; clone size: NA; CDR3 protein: CASRAPGHSNQPQHF; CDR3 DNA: TGTGCCAGCAGGGCCCCCGGCCATAGCAATCAGCCCCAGCATTTT
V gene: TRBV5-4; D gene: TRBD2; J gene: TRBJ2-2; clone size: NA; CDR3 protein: CASSLGGLARGTGELFF; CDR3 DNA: TGTGCCAGCAGCTTGGGGGGACTAGCGCGGGGAACCGGGGAGCTGTTTTTT
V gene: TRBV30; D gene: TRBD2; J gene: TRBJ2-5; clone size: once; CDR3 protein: CASRGLAGVGETQYF; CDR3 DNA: TGTGCCTCCCGAGGACTAGCGGGAGTCGGGGAGACCCAGTACTTC
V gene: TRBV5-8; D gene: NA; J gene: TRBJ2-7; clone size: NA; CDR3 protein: CASSSSGGGYEQYF; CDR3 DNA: TGTGCCAGCAGCTCCTCCGGGGGCGGCTACGAGCAGTACTTC